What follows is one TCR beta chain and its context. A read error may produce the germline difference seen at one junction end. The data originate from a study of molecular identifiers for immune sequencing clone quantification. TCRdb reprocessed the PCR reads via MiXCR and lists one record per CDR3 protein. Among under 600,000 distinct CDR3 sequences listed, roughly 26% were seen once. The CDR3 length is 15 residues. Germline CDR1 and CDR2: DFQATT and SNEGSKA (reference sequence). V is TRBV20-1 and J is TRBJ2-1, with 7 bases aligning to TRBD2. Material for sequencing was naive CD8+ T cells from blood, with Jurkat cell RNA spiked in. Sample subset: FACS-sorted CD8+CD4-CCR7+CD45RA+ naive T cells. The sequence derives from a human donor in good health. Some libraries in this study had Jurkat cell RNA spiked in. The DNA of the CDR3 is TGCAGTGCTAGAGAAGTACGGGGGGTATGCAATAAGCAGTTCTTC. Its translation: CSAREVRGVCNKQFF.